Below are 29 T cell receptor beta chains sequenced from a single sample in a study of cytomegalovirus exposure and HLA in healthy donors. Repertoires were generated with immunoSEQ multiplex PCR, while TCRdb's copy carries only in-frame clones and drops some. The table has approximately 190,000 clones, 84% seen once; the top ten hold roughly an eighth. Sequencing used PBMCs. The origin of the receptors is a woman in her 30s in good health and CMV-seropositive.

V is TRBV6-5 and J is TRBJ2-2, with TRBD1 matching over 10 bases. V lost 3 bases to trimming and J lost 4 bases; unmatched junction nucleotides: 2. Germline assignment: CDR1 MNHEY and CDR2 SVGAGI. The CDR3 has 15 residues. The DNA for the CDR3 is TGTGCCAGCAGTTATGGGGACAGGGGCACCGGGGAGCTGTTTTTT. Its protein product is CASSYGDRGTGELFF.

The chain is built from TRBV18 and TRBJ1-5; tentative D call: TRBD1 (6 bases). The V and J ends lost 6 bases and 4 bases respectively, with 10 bases between them. This CDR3 region has 13 residues. Looked up from germline, CDR1 is KGHSH and CDR2 is LQKENI. As DNA, the CDR3 is TGTGCCAGCTCTCGACAGGTAAATCAGCCCCAGCATTTT. As protein: CASSRQVNQPQHF.

This chain uses TRBV5-1 with TRBJ2-5, with 11 bases identical to TRBD2. The CDR3 spans 16 residues. The ends lost 4 bases at V and 2 bases at J; junction bases unmatched: 7. Germline V gene sequence: CDR1 SGHRS, CDR2 YFSETQ. The CDR3 loop is CASSPLTSGIQETQYF. DNA of the CDR3: TGCGCCAGCAGCCCCCTGACTAGCGGGATACAAGAGACCCAGTACTTC. The full variable domain, in which reference TRBV5-1 and TRBJ2-5 provide the parts outside the CDR3, is KAGVTQTPRYLIKTRGQQVTLSCSPISGHRSVSWYQQTPGQGLQFLFEYFSETQRNKGNFPGRFSGRQFSNSRSEMNVSTLELGDSALYLCASSPLTSGIQETQYFGPGTRLLVL.

The rearrangement uses TRBV5-4 and TRBJ2-7, with TRBD2 matching 9 bases. The CDR3 totals 17 residues. Germline V gene data show CDR1 as SGHNT and CDR2 as YYREEE (reference sequence). Germline trimming cut 3 bases from V and 3 bases from J; bases unmatched to any gene: 13. CDR3 protein: CASSSGAGGQVSYEQYF. CDR3 bases: TGTGCCAGCAGCTCTGGGGCGGGAGGGCAGGTTAGCTACGAGCAGTACTTC.

The chain carries TRBV6-5 and TRBJ1-4; possibly TRBD1 for D (5 bases). Trimming cost V 4 bases and J 8 bases, with 11 bases left between them. The CDR3 contains 13 residues. CDR1 is MNHEY, CDR2 SVGAGI, per germline. Written as DNA, the CDR3 is TGTGCCAGCAGTTTACAGGTCGGGGAAAAACTGTTTTTT. This sequence encodes CASSLQVGEKLFF.

J is TRBJ2-2 and V is TRBV5-4; maybe TRBD2 (6 bases). Germline loops: CDR1 SGHNT, CDR2 YYREEE (reference sequence). The CDR3 runs to 16 residues. Trimming left V 4 bases short and J 0 bases short, with 13 bases between. CDR3 residues: CASSRESRTNTGELFF. The CDR3 DNA is TGTGCCAGCAGCCGGGAGTCAAGAACGAACACCGGGGAGCTGTTTTTT.

The chain has TRBV28 and TRBJ1-5, with D unresolved. The CDR3 is 17 amino acids. Deletions cut 5 bases from V and 0 bases from J, with 17 bases between. Germline V CDR1 and CDR2: MDHEN, SYDVKM. CDR3 DNA: TGTGCCAGCAGTCCCCCTCTCGGGGTGGTTAGCAATCAGCCCCAGCATTTT. Amino acids: CASSPPLGVVSNQPQHF.

J is TRBJ2-1 and V is TRBV13, with 9 positions matching TRBD1. CDR1 is PRHDT, CDR2 FYEKMQ, per germline (reference sequence). V dropped 6 bases and J dropped 7; count of bases not matched to a gene: 16. The CDR3 sequence is 17 residues long. The CDR3 region is CASRRVRDRVPLNEQFF. The CDR3 DNA is TGTGCCAGCAGGCGGGTCCGGGACAGGGTCCCTTTAAATGAGCAGTTCTTC. The complete variable domain, with remaining parts taken from reference TRBV13 and TRBJ2-1, reads AAGVIQSPRHLIKEKRETATLKCYPIPRHDTVYWYQQGPGQDPQFLISFYEKMQSDKGSIPDRFSAQQFSDYHSELNMSSLELGDSALYFCASRRVRDRVPLNEQFFGPGTRLTVL.

The gene calls are TRBV6-5 and TRBJ1-1; 9 nucleotides line up with TRBD1. The CDR3 extends over 14 amino acids. Germline loops: CDR1 MNHEY, CDR2 SVGAGI. V trimming: 5 bases; J trimming: 4 bases; junction bases outside the gene matches: 5. This CDR3 is CASSGTGRGTEAFF. CDR3 in DNA: TGTGCCAGCAGTGGGACAGGGAGAGGCACTGAAGCTTTCTTT.

This chain joins TRBV9 and TRBJ1-2; weak D call: TRBD1 (5 bases). V was shortened by 2 bases and J by 3 bases, with 17 bases between the two germline ends. Germline-derived CDR1 and CDR2 are SGDLS and YYNGEE. The CDR3 is made up of 16 amino acids. The CDR3 DNA is TGTGCCAGCAGCGTTTCCCTGTGGGGGGAGGACTATGGCTACACCTTC. It encodes CASSVSLWGEDYGYTF.

V and J are TRBV27 and TRBJ1-1, with D tentatively TRBD1 (5 bases). The germline CDR1 and CDR2 sequences are MNHEY and SMNVEV (reference sequence). The V end was cut by 5 bases, the J end by 2 bases, with 12 bases between. The CDR3 covers 14 residues. This CDR3 reads CASSREGSNTEAFF. The CDR3 DNA reads TGTGCCAGCAGTCGGGAGGGGTCCAACACTGAAGCTTTCTTT.

The chain has TRBV6-5 and TRBJ1-4; TRBD1 might be the D (5 bases). Trimming removed 11 bases from V and 0 bases from J, with 16 bases in between. The CDR3 is 15 amino acids. Germline V lookup: CDR1 MNHEY, CDR2 SVGAGI. The CDR3 region has the DNA TGTGCCGCGGGCCCCGGGGGGGCAACTAATGAAAAACTGTTTTTT. Translating it yields CAAGPGGATNEKLFF.

The V and J genes are TRBV25-1 and TRBJ2-7; no reliable D call. V was clipped by 5 bases and J by 0 bases, with 14 bases between them. Germline V lookup: CDR1 MGHDK, CDR2 SYGVNS. The CDR3 totals 15 residues. The CDR3 here is CASSPMTLHSYEQYF. The CDR3 bases are TGTGCCAGCAGTCCCATGACTCTTCACTCCTACGAGCAGTACTTC.

This CDR3 is CSVEARTDNTEAFF. CDR3 in DNA: TGCAGCGTTGAAGCCCGGACAGACAACACTGAAGCTTTCTTT. V gene TRBV29-1 combines with J gene TRBJ1-1; possibly TRBD1 for D (6 bases). The CDR3 is 14 residues long. Deletions cut 1 base from V and 2 bases from J, with 11 bases between. CDR1 is SQVTM, CDR2 ANQGSEA, per germline.

In this sample, this clone turned up a few times. The chain has TRBV2 and TRBJ2-7, with TRBD2 matching 7 bases. The CDR3 length is 13 residues. CDR1 and CDR2 (germline): SNHLY, FYNNEI. Unmatched junction bases numbered 3, after V lost 3 bases and J lost 4 bases. This CDR3 is CASSDGTTYEQYF. The CDR3 DNA sequence: TGTGCCAGCAGTGACGGGACTACATACGAGCAGTACTTC. Using reference TRBV2 and TRBJ2-7 for the parts outside the CDR3, the full variable domain is EPEVTQTPSHQVTQMGQEVILRCVPISNHLYFYWYRQILGQKVEFLVSFYNNEISEKSEIFDDQFSVERPDGSNFTLKIRSTKLEDSAMYFCASSDGTTYEQYFGPGTRLTVT.

This chain uses TRBV30 with TRBJ1-2; D call uncertain. Trimming removed 7 bases from V and 0 bases from J, with 15 bases in between. Germline V lookup: CDR1 GTSNPN, CDR2 SVGIG (reference sequence). The CDR3 covers 14 residues. The CDR3 protein is CAFPLADSNYGYTF. The CDR3 DNA sequence: TGTGCCTTTCCCCTGGCGGATTCTAACTATGGCTACACCTTC.

The rearrangement joins TRBV5-1 to TRBJ1-1; 8 nucleotides line up with TRBD1. The CDR3 consists of 18 residues. Germline CDR1 is SGHRS and CDR2 is YFSETQ. V shed 4 bases and J 1 base; nucleotides not matched to a gene: 15. CDR3 sequence: CASSPTGATILKNTEAFF. The DNA for the CDR3 is TGCGCCAGCAGCCCGACAGGGGCTACCATTCTAAAGAACACTGAAGCTTTCTTT.

This clone was seen once. The chain carries TRBV15 and TRBJ2-1; TRBD2 matches at 9 bases. The CDR3 totals 16 residues. Losses at the gene ends were 6 bases for V and 8 bases for J; bases not matched to a gene: 14. Germline lookup yields CDR1 LNHNV and CDR2 YYDKDF (reference sequence). CDR3 nucleotide sequence: TGTGCCACCAGGGAAGCGGGGGGCCGCCTGGCAGATGAGCAGTTCTTC. Its protein is CATREAGGRLADEQFF. Supplemented by reference TRBV15 and TRBJ2-1, the full variable domain reads DAMVIQNPRYQVTQFGKPVTLSCSQTLNHNVMYWYQQKSSQAPKLLFHYYDKDFNNEADTPDNFQSRRPNTSFCFLDIRSPGLGDTAMYLCATREAGGRLADEQFFGPGTRLTVL.

The chain joins TRBV10-3 to TRBJ1-2, with D perhaps matching TRBD1 (6 bases). V lost 9 bases to trimming and J lost 7 bases, with 21 bases between them. CDR3 length: 14 amino acids. The germline CDR1 and CDR2 sequences are ENHRY and SYGVKD. The CDR3 here is CAMTRDKGAFGYTF. For the CDR3, the DNA is TGTGCCATGACCCGGGACAAAGGGGCCTTTGGCTACACCTTC.

The V and J genes are TRBV5-1 and TRBJ2-5; D possibly corresponds to TRBD2 (5 bases). Trimming took 3 bases from V and 5 from J, leaving 8 bases between them. This CDR3 has 12 residues. The germline V gene has CDR1 SGHRS and CDR2 YFSETQ. CDR3 amino acids: CASSYSGETQYF. CDR3 bases: TGCGCCAGCAGCTACTCGGGGGAGACCCAGTACTTC.

V gene TRBV11-2 combines with J gene TRBJ1-2; 9 bases are shared with TRBD1. The CDR3 loop spans 16 amino acids. V trimming: 1 base; J trimming: 4 bases; junction bases outside the gene matches: 7. Germline V gene sequence: CDR1 SGHAT, CDR2 FQNNGV. The CDR3 region has the DNA TGTGCCAGCAGCTTAGGCCCACAGGGGGCAGGCTATGGCTACACCTTC. This codes for CASSLGPQGAGYGYTF.

The chain joins TRBV5-1 to TRBJ1-2, with 9 bases fitting TRBD1. CDR3 length equals 15 residues. Germline-derived CDR1 and CDR2 are SGHRS and YFSETQ. V was pared by 0 bases and J by 8 bases, with 8 bases of the junction left unmatched. This CDR3 is CASSLEGTGFWGYTF. In nucleotides, the CDR3 is TGCGCCAGCAGCTTGGAAGGGACAGGGTTTTGGGGCTACACCTTC.

The chain recombines TRBV6-1 with TRBJ1-1, with TRBD1 matching 7 bases. CDR1 is MNHNS and CDR2 is SASEGT in the germline V gene. The V gene end was trimmed by 2 bases and the J gene end by 3 bases; junction bases not matched to a gene: 3. This CDR3 comprises 14 residues. The CDR3 DNA reads TGTGCCAGCAGTGAAAGGGACAGAGACACTGAAGCTTTCTTT. This translates into CASSERDRDTEAFF.

As DNA, the CDR3 is TGCGCCAGCAGCGTTGACAGGGCCTCGAACACTGAAGCTTTCTTT. It specifies CASSVDRASNTEAFF. This chain joins TRBV5-1 and TRBJ1-1; TRBD1 aligns across 7 bases. CDR3 length: 15 amino acids. The junction had 7 bases not matched to a gene; V was cut back by 4 bases and J by 1 base. CDR1 and CDR2 from the germline V gene are SGHRS and YFSETQ.

V gene TRBV29-1 combines with J gene TRBJ1-2; 8 bases agree with TRBD1. The length of the CDR3 is 13 residues. Germline CDR1 SQVTM, CDR2 ANQGSEA. Germline trimming cut 0 bases from V and 4 bases from J; bases unmatched to any gene: 1. CDR3 DNA sequence: TGCAGCGTTGAAGAGCAGGGGGCCTATGGCTACACCTTC. Protein sequence: CSVEEQGAYGYTF. The full variable domain, with the rest looked up from reference TRBV29-1 and TRBJ1-2, is SAVISQKPSRDICQRGTSLTIQCQVDSQVTMMFWYRQQPGQSLTLIATANQGSEATYESGFVIDKFPISRPNLTFSTLTVSNMSPEDSSIYLCSVEEQGAYGYTFGSGTRLTVV.

The CDR3 spells CASSLRSLTGGNTIYF. The CDR3 DNA sequence: TGTGCCAGCAGCTTGCGCAGCCTGACAGGGGGAAACACCATATATTTT. This chain connects TRBV5-6 to TRBJ1-3; 7 bases fit TRBD1. Trimming took 1 base from V and 4 from J; bases not matched to a gene: 8. The length of the CDR3 is 16 residues. CDR1 SGHDT and CDR2 YYEEEE come from the germline V gene. The full variable domain, completed using reference TRBV5-6 and TRBJ1-3, is DAGVTQSPTHLIKTRGQQVTLRCSPKSGHDTVSWYQQALGQGPQFIFQYYEEEERQRGNFPDRFSGHQFPNYSSELNVNALLLGDSALYLCASSLRSLTGGNTIYFGEGSWLTVV.

This chain connects TRBV29-1 to TRBJ2-7; 7 bases line up with TRBD1. V lost 6 bases and J lost 4; bases outside the gene matches: 3. The CDR3 totals 11 residues. CDR1 is SQVTM and CDR2 is ANQGSEA in the germline V gene. The CDR3 DNA sequence: TGCAGCGTCCTCAGGGGGTACGAGCAGTACTTC. Protein product: CSVLRGYEQYF.

The chain uses TRBV29-1 and TRBJ1-1; no clear D gene. Trimming removed 4 bases from V and 4 bases from J, with 13 bases in between. Germline assignment: CDR1 SQVTM and CDR2 ANQGSEA. This CDR3 region has 13 residues. The CDR3 DNA reads as TGCAGCGTTGGATTAACCCGGGGCACTGAAGCTTTCTTT. Its translation: CSVGLTRGTEAFF. The full variable domain, completed using reference TRBV29-1 and TRBJ1-1, is SAVISQKPSRDICQRGTSLTIQCQVDSQVTMMFWYRQQPGQSLTLIATANQGSEATYESGFVIDKFPISRPNLTFSTLTVSNMSPEDSSIYLCSVGLTRGTEAFFGQGTRLTVV.

V is TRBV30 and J is TRBJ2-7, with D maybe TRBD2 (5 bases). V lost 3 bases and J 1 base, leaving 10 bases between the germline ends. Looked up from germline, CDR1 is GTSNPN and CDR2 is SVGIG (reference sequence). The CDR3 has 13 amino acids. CDR3 protein: CAWRSPGSYEQYF. CDR3 bases: TGTGCCTGGAGATCTCCGGGGTCCTACGAGCAGTACTTC.